This entry describes one T cell receptor (beta chain). Its antigen is undetermined. This entry is derived from a study of chemoradiotherapy in HPV16-positive cancers. The study, taken as a whole, reports: HPV-specific T cells were functionally defined from only two HPV16-positive patients. Candidate HPV-specific clones and E7-related TCR motifs grew in tumor during treatment.

This CDR3 has 15 amino acids. The germline V and J ends were trimmed by 8 bases and 0 bases, with 14 bases remaining between them. Looked up from germline, CDR1 is MDHEN and CDR2 is SYDVKM. Using immunoSEQ multiplex PCR, the repertoire was profiled, and TCRdb retains in-frame clones only, with some absent. The repertoire consists of tens of thousands of clones, with 73% occurring once and the leading ten covering roughly 2.6%. Sample collection occurred from a patient who underwent chemoradiotherapy. The sequence was obtained from a human donor with HPV-associated anogenital cancer. The chain joins TRBV28 to TRBJ1-3, with D unclear. For the CDR3, the DNA is TGTGCCAGCGGGTCTCGTCTTACCTCTGGAAACACCATATATTTT. It encodes CASGSRLTSGNTIYF.